This section outlines one T cell receptor beta chain sequence together with its context. The data were taken from a study of blood T cell repertoires in COVID-19. The CDR3 runs to 14 residues. Germline assignment: CDR1 SGDLS and CDR2 YYNGEE. V was clipped by 3 bases and J by 3 bases, with 10 bases between them. The protocol was immunoSEQ multiplex PCR, while the TCRdb copy is restricted to in-frame clones and leaves out a portion. The repertoire holds roughly 140,000 clones, with 81% as singletons. The chain combines TRBV9 with TRBJ1-3; tentative D call: TRBD1 (5 bases). Material: peripheral blood. This TCR derives from a human donor with acute or convalescent COVID-19. The donor label of this sample is uncertain. The CDR3 DNA reads TGTGCCAGCAGCGAGGGGACTTATGGAAACACCATATATTTT. It is translated as CASSEGTYGNTIYF.